What follows describes a single TCR beta chain. Libraries were prepared by immunoSEQ multiplex PCR; TCRdb keeps only in-frame clonotypes and omits some of them. The table lists roughly 100,000 clones, 91% of them singletons. These data originate in a study of T cell changes during pregnancy in multiple sclerosis. This CDR3 region has 16 residues. V lost 5 bases to trimming and J lost 2 bases; unmatched junction nucleotides: 5. The V gene's germline CDR1 is MDHEN and CDR2 SYDVKM. The rearrangement joins TRBV28 to TRBJ2-6; 8 bases are a match to TRBD1. The receptor comes from a female donor with multiple sclerosis, enrolled in a pregnancy study. The sample here was peripheral blood, taken in the second trimester of pregnancy. CDR3 DNA sequence: TGTGCCAGCAGTGCGGACAGGGTGCCTGGGGCCAACGTCCTGACTTTC. Amino acids: CASSADRVPGANVLTF.